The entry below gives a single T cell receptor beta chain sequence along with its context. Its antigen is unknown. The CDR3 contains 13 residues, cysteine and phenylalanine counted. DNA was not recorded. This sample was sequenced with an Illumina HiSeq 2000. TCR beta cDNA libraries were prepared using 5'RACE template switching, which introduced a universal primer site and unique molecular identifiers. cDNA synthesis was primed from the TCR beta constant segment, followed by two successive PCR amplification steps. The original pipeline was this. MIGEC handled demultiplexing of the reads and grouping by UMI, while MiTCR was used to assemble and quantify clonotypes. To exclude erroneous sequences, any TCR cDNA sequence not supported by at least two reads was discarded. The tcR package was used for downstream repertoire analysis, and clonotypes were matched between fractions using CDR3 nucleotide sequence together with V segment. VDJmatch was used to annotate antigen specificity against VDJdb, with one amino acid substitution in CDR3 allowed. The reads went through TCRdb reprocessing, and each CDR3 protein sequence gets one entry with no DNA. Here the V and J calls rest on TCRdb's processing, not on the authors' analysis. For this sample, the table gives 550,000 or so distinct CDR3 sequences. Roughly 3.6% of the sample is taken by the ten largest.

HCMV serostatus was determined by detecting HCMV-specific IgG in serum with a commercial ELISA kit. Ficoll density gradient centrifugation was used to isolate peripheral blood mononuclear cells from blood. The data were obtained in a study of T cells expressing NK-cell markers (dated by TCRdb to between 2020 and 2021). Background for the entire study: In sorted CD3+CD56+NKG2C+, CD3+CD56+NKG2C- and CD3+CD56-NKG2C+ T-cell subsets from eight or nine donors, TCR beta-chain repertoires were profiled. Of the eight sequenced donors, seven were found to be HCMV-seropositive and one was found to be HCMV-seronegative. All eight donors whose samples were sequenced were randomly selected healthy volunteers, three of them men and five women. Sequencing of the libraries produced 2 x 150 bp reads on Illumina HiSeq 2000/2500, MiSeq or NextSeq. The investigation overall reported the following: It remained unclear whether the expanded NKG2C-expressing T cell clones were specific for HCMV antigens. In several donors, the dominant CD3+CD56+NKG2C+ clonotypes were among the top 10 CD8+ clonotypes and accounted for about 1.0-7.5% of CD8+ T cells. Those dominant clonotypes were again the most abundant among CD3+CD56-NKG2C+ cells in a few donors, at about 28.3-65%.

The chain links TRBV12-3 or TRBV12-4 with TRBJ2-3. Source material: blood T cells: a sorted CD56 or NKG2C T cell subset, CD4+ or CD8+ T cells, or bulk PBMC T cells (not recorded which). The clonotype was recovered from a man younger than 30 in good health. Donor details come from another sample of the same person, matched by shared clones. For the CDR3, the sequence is CASRNLATDTQYF.